Presented here are 13 T cell receptor beta chains from one specimen sequenced in a study of T cell repertoires in cytomegalovirus infection. One entry per CDR3 protein results from TCRdb running MiXCR on the reads. The sample yields about 920,000 distinct CDR3 sequences, around a third seen once. Their specific antigens are unknown. Sequences were derived from cultured CD8+ T cells from PBMCs, sampled from culture after CMV antigen stimulation. Receptor source: a human donor in good health (CMV status not recorded). Some clones in this sample may be carry-over from other donors' samples.

This chain connects TRBV6-6 to TRBJ2-7; D is unclear. Trimming cost V 6 bases and J 2 bases, with 11 bases left between them. The CDR3 has 13 residues. Germline V gene data show CDR1 as MNHNY and CDR2 as SVGAGI (reference sequence). CDR3 sequence reads: CASSYEPTYEQYV. The CDR3 bases are TGTGCCAGCAGCTATGAACCGACCTACGAGCAGTACGTC.

The genes are TRBV27 and TRBJ2-1, with D tentatively TRBD1 (5 bases). The CDR3 covers 12 residues. CDR1 is MNHEY, CDR2 SMNVEV, per germline (reference sequence). V shed 2 bases and J shed 14 bases, with 13 bases lying between them. The CDR3 DNA is TGTGCCAGCAGTTTAAGGGGTACATTGGAGTTCTTC. It encodes CASSLRGTLEFF.

This chain connects TRBV5-6 to TRBJ1-2, with D hard to call. This CDR3 is built from 14 residues. Trimming shortened V by 4 bases and J by 3 bases, and 13 bases separated the two germline ends. The germline CDR1 and CDR2 sequences are SGHDT and YYEEEE. This chain's CDR3 is CASSLSTSDYGYTF. The CDR3 nucleotides read TGTGCCAGCAGCCTTTCGACATCAGACTATGGCTACACCTTC.

With respect to this clonotype: A clone one base away is much larger, so this may be a read error. The chain links TRBV7-8 to TRBJ1-4; D gene uncertain. Trimming removed 3 bases at V and 0 bases at J, with 20 bases between. This CDR3 contains 19 residues. The germline V gene encodes CDR1 SGHVS and CDR2 FQNEAQ. DNA of the CDR3: TGTGCCAGCAGCTTGGCTGTCGGGAAAGGGCTTACAACTAATGAAAAACTGTTTTTT. Its translation: CASSLAVGKGLTTNEKLFF.

This clonotype has a handful of counts. CDR3 sequence reads: CASSLSDLSSYEQYF. In nucleotides, the CDR3 is TGTGCCAGCAGCTTATCGGATCTGAGCTCCTACGAGCAGTACTTC. This chain links TRBV7-2 with TRBJ2-7; no reliable D call. Germline loops: CDR1 SGHTA, CDR2 FQGNSA. The V end was cut by 2 bases, the J end by 0 bases, with 11 bases between. This CDR3 comprises 15 residues.

The chain uses TRBV10-3 and TRBJ1-1, with D maybe TRBD1 (5 bases). Germline loops: CDR1 ENHRY, CDR2 SYGVKD. This CDR3 has 14 amino acids. Trimming took 2 bases from V and 3 from J, leaving 10 bases between them. This CDR3 is CAISEGGTHTEAFF. DNA for the CDR3: TGTGCCATCAGTGAGGGGGGGACCCACACTGAAGCTTTCTTT.

This clonotype was counted many times. The chain couples TRBV4-1 to TRBJ2-1, with TRBD1 as a possible D gene (6 bases). V lost 1 base, J lost 5 bases, and 9 bases lay in between. Per the germline V gene, CDR1 is MGHRA and CDR2 is YSYEKL. The CDR3 contains 14 residues. The CDR3 sequence is CASSQGPGDNEQFF. In DNA, the CDR3 is TGCGCCAGCAGCCAAGGCCCAGGGGACAATGAGCAGTTCTTC.

This clonotype was counted between two and nine times. The chain joins TRBV4-2 to TRBJ2-1, with D maybe TRBD2 (6 bases). This CDR3 is 16 amino acids long. The germline gives CDR1 LGHNA, CDR2 YNFKEQ. V lost 0 bases to trimming and J lost 0 bases, with 9 bases between them. The CDR3 nucleotides read TGTGCCAGCAGCCAAGATTACGGGAGCTCCTACAATGAGCAGTTCTTC. Amino acids: CASSQDYGSSYNEQFF.

This clonotype has only a few counts. The gene calls are TRBV6-2 or TRBV6-3 and TRBJ2-1; D tentatively fits TRBD1 or TRBD2 (5 bases each). The CDR3 runs 14 residues. Trimming cost V 10 bases and J 8 bases, with 21 bases left between them. Germline V CDR1 and CDR2: MNHEY, SVGEGT. Here the CDR3 reads CATTRGTPFDEQFF. CDR3 bases: TGTGCCACCACACGAGGGACCCCTTTCGATGAGCAGTTCTTC.

The V gene is TRBV10-3, the J gene TRBJ2-1, with D unresolved. V was cut by 3 bases and J by 1 base, with 10 bases left in between. CDR1 ENHRY and CDR2 SYGVKD come from the germline V gene. This CDR3 spans 15 amino acids. This chain's CDR3 is CAISDSGESYNEQFF. CDR3 nucleotides: TGTGCCATCAGTGATTCAGGCGAATCCTACAATGAGCAGTTCTTC.

This clonotype occurred a few times. This chain connects TRBV28 to TRBJ1-5, with D perhaps TRBD1 (5 bases). The CDR3 loop spans 16 amino acids. The ends were cut back, 3 bases at V and 0 bases at J, with 12 bases in the middle. Germline V gives CDR1 MDHEN, CDR2 SYDVKM. This chain's CDR3 is CASSFGTWDSNQPQHF. CDR3 nucleotides: TGTGCCAGCAGTTTTGGGACTTGGGATAGCAATCAGCCCCAGCATTTT.

This clonotype was recorded many times. The chain uses TRBV7-6 and TRBJ2-2; TRBD2 is a possible D gene (6 bases). Germline-derived CDR1 and CDR2 are SGHVS and FNYEAQ. Trimming cost V 4 bases and J 0 bases, with 12 bases left between them. CDR3 length: 16 residues. In DNA, the CDR3 is TGTGCCAGCAGCTATTTTGGGGGGTCGAACACCGGGGAGCTGTTTTTT. Protein: CASSYFGGSNTGELFF.

This clonotype was observed a handful of times. This chain uses TRBV7-6 with TRBJ1-5; D is undetermined. This CDR3 region has 14 residues. Trimming took 5 bases from V and 6 from J, leaving 14 bases between them. Germline V CDR1 and CDR2: SGHVS, FNYEAQ. In DNA form, the CDR3 reads TGTGCCAGCAGCGGGCAGGAGGAGGGTCAGCCCCAGCATTTT. Protein product: CASSGQEEGQPQHF.